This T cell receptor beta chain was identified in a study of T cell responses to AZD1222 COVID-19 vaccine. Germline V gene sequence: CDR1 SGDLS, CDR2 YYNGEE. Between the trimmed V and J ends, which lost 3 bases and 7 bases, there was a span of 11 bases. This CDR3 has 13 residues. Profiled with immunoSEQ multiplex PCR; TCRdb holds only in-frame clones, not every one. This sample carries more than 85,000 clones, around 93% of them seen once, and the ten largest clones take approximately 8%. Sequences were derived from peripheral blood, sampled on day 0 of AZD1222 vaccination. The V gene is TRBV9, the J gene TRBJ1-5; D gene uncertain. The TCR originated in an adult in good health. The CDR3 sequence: CASSAGSEQPQHF. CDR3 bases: TGTGCCAGCAGCGCCGGATCCGAGCAGCCCCAGCATTTT.